In this sample, the clone carrying this T cell receptor beta chain turned up many times. Antigen unknown. The sample comes from a study of CD8 T cells in ankylosing spondylitis. The ends were cut back, 3 bases at V and 4 bases at J, with 9 bases in the middle. The CDR3 runs to 14 residues. The germline gives CDR1 SEHNR, CDR2 FQNEAQ (reference sequence). Generation of TCR beta libraries employed quantitative 5'-RACE incorporating molecular barcodes. TCRdb used MiXCR to reprocess the 5' RACE reads, holding one entry per CDR3 protein. The sample includes some 240,000 distinct CDR3 sequences, 7% to 8% of them seen just once. Study conclusions and caveats: Characteristic, it appeared, of ankylosing spondylitis blood was a TCR beta motif of about eight highly homologous variants.

The clonotype comes from a male donor with ankylosing spondylitis. V usage is TRBV7-9 and J usage is TRBJ2-2; D is unresolved. The sequencing input was blood, either unsorted or a sorted T cell fraction (not recorded which). The chain's CDR3 is CASSFPTGTGELFF. In DNA form, the CDR3 reads TGTGCCAGCAGCTTCCCGACGGGCACCGGGGAGCTGTTTTTT.